Below are 27 T cell receptor beta chains sequenced from a single sample in a study of regulatory T cells in long-lasting Graves disease. Time point in this sample: persistent/refractory GD, antithyroid drugs over 5 years with positive TRAb. RNA extracted from PBMCs served as the sequencing template. Building the TCR beta libraries relied on iRepertoire HTBI primers, and CDR3 regions underwent Arm-PCR. A single record per CDR3 protein comes from TCRdb applying MiXCR to the multiplex PCR reads. The data show about 470,000 distinct CDR3 sequences, 20% to 25% seen once. The input for sequencing was peripheral blood mononuclear cells (PBMCs), taken when the disease was refractory, from a patient treated with antithyroid drugs. All receptors derive from a female donor with Graves disease.

The table lists this clonotype with many counts. The genes are TRBV28 and TRBJ2-7; 9 nucleotides match TRBD1. V dropped 6 bases and J dropped 2; count of bases not matched to a gene: 8. The CDR3 runs to 15 residues. Germline CDR1 reads MDHEN; CDR2 reads SYDVKM. The chain's CDR3 is CASRTTGQGTYEQYF. The CDR3 DNA follows: TGTGCCAGCAGGACTACGGGACAGGGAACCTACGAGCAGTACTTC.

V and J are TRBV29-1 and TRBJ1-2, with 10 bases aligning to TRBD1. Trimming removed 5 bases from V and 7 bases from J; junction bases left unmatched: 4. The germline gives CDR1 SQVTM, CDR2 ANQGSEA. The CDR3 spans 12 residues. For the CDR3, the DNA is TGCAGCGTTCGGACAGGGGGTAGTGGCTACACCTTC. Translating gives CSVRTGGSGYTF.

This clonotype was counted between two and nine times. V usage is TRBV20-1 and J usage is TRBJ1-5; D is uncertain. CDR1 and CDR2 (germline): DFQATT, SNEGSKA (reference sequence). The CDR3 consists of 14 residues. The V end was cut by 2 bases, the J end by 5 bases, with 13 bases between. In DNA form, the CDR3 reads TGCAGTGCTAGATTTATAGGGATGGATCAGCCCCAGCATTTT. Translated: CSARFIGMDQPQHF.

Comments on this clonotype: Relative to the germline gene, one junction end is altered; a read error may explain this. The chain couples TRBV10-1 to TRBJ2-7; perhaps TRBD1 as D (6 bases). Germline values: CDR1 WNHNN, CDR2 SYGVQD (reference sequence). The CDR3 sequence is 12 residues long. CDR3 region: CATRGILDEQYF. CDR3 nucleotide sequence: TGTGCCACAAGGGGGATTTTGGACGAGCAGTACTTC.

The DNA for the CDR3 is TGTGCCAGCAGGGCCCTGGATAGCGGGGGACAAGAGACCCAGTACTTC. Amino acids: CASRALDSGGQETQYF. This chain connects TRBV7-8 to TRBJ2-5; TRBD2 aligns across 9 bases. The CDR3 loop spans 16 amino acids. J lost 2 bases, V lost 6 bases, and 10 bases had no gene match. Germline V CDR1 and CDR2: SGHVS, FQNEAQ.

This clonotype turned up a few times. This chain links TRBV20-1 with TRBJ2-3; D not resolved. CDR1 is DFQATT and CDR2 is SNEGSKA in the germline V gene (reference sequence). CDR3 length: 13 residues. DNA for the CDR3: TGCTCTCAGGCAGCATCAAGCACAGATACGCAGTATTTT. Residues: CSQAASSTDTQYF.

The sample holds many counts of this clonotype. The chain has TRBV7-9 and TRBJ2-5, with a tentative D call TRBD2 (6 bases). The CDR3 consists of 13 residues. Trimming left V 8 bases short and J 1 base short, with 11 bases between. Germline V gives CDR1 SEHNR, CDR2 FQNEAQ (reference sequence). The CDR3 nucleotides are TGTGCCAGCGGTCAGCGGGCCCAAGAGACCCAGTACTTC. This encodes CASGQRAQETQYF.

In this sample, this clonotype turned up many times. This sequence joins TRBV2 and TRBJ1-1, with D possibly being TRBD1 (6 bases). V was trimmed by 6 bases and J by 8 bases, leaving 13 bases between them. CDR1 SNHLY and CDR2 FYNNEI come from the germline V gene. The length of the CDR3 is 12 residues. In nucleotides, the CDR3 is TGTGCCAGCAGGACCTCAACAGGGGAAGCTTTCTTT. It yields the protein CASRTSTGEAFF.

The chain uses TRBV4-1 and TRBJ1-1, with 11 bases lining up with TRBD1. V lost 0 bases, J lost 0 bases, and 6 bases stayed unmatched. The germline CDR1 and CDR2 sequences are MGHRA and YSYEKL. The CDR3 loop spans 18 amino acids. CDR3 region: CASSQDPRDRGMNTEAFF. The CDR3 nucleotides read TGCGCCAGCAGCCAAGATCCCCGGGACAGGGGGATGAACACTGAAGCTTTCTTT.

The V and J genes are TRBV4-1 and TRBJ2-5, with D perhaps matching TRBD2 (6 bases). CDR1 and CDR2 (germline): MGHRA, YSYEKL. The CDR3 covers 17 residues. V gave up 3 bases and J gave up 4 bases, with 21 bases separating them. CDR3 sequence (DNA): TGCGCCAGCAGCCAGGTTGAACCGGGACTCCTCATAGAGACCCAGTACTTC. Encoded protein: CASSQVEPGLLIETQYF.

This clonotype was counted ten times or more. The chain employs TRBV29-1 and TRBJ1-5; 7 bases are shared with TRBD1. Germline CDR1 and CDR2: SQVTM and ANQGSEA. The CDR3 extends over 15 amino acids. The ends lost 6 bases at V and 2 bases at J; junction bases unmatched: 10. In DNA, the CDR3 is TGCAGCGTACGCAAGACAGGGCGCGGCAATCAGCCCCAGCATTTT. This codes for CSVRKTGRGNQPQHF.

This clonotype has ten or more counts. This rearrangement joins TRBV6-2 or TRBV6-3 to TRBJ2-7; 8 bases match TRBD2. This CDR3 is built from 17 residues. The germline gives CDR1 MNHEY, CDR2 SVGEGT. The trim removed 0 bases at V and 6 bases at J, leaving 13 bases unmatched. The CDR3 DNA is TGTGCCAGCAGTTACTCGACATATGCGGGAGGACGGGTCGAGCAGTACTTC. Its protein product is CASSYSTYAGGRVEQYF.

This clonotype appeared many times. This chain joins TRBV28 and TRBJ1-2, with a possible D match to TRBD1 (6 bases). The germline V gene encodes CDR1 MDHEN and CDR2 SYDVKM. The CDR3 is made up of 14 amino acids. With 8 bases removed from V and 5 bases from J, the gap between germline ends came to 18 bases. For the CDR3, the DNA is TGTGCCAGCTTGGGGGGAGTCCAGGGGTATGGCTACACCTTC. This translates into CASLGGVQGYGYTF.

The rearrangement links TRBV19 to TRBJ2-7, with a tentative D call TRBD1 (6 bases). Germline CDR1 LNHDA, CDR2 SQIVND (reference sequence). The CDR3 totals 14 residues. The V and J ends lost 1 base and 2 bases respectively, with 9 bases between them. This CDR3 is CASSIGTATYEQYF. CDR3 in DNA: TGTGCCAGTAGTATAGGGACAGCGACCTACGAGCAGTACTTC.

This clonotype was recorded once. CDR3 amino acids: CATSGLSVNEQFF. The CDR3 nucleotides read TGTGCCACCTCGGGACTATCTGTCAATGAGCAGTTCTTC. The gene calls are TRBV6-1 and TRBJ2-1; 7 positions agree with TRBD2. CDR3 size: 13 residues. V shed 10 bases, J shed 6 bases, and the junction held 9 bases outside the gene matches. Germline V gene lookup returns CDR1 MNHNS and CDR2 SASEGT.

This clonotype was counted only a few times. The V call is TRBV14, the J call TRBJ1-2, with D hard to call. Germline V gene data show CDR1 as SGHDN and CDR2 as FVKESK. CDR3 length: 13 residues. V lost 0 bases to trimming and J lost 1 base, with 3 bases between them. The CDR3 here is CASSQDLNYGYTF. In DNA, the CDR3 is TGTGCCAGCAGCCAAGACCTTAACTATGGCTACACCTTC.

This clonotype was seen ten or more times. V is TRBV6-2 or TRBV6-3 and J is TRBJ1-5; D perhaps matches TRBD1 (6 bases). Germline CDR1 reads MNHEY; CDR2 reads SVGEGT. The CDR3 has 13 amino acids. Trimming removed 4 bases from V and 9 bases from J, with 13 bases in between. Here the CDR3 DNA reads TGTGCCAGCAGTTCCACAGGGTCACCGCCCCAGCATTTT. It codes for CASSSTGSPPQHF.

V and J are TRBV20-1 and TRBJ1-5; D perhaps matches TRBD1 (6 bases). Deletions cut 0 bases from V and 11 bases from J, with 14 bases between. The germline V gene encodes CDR1 DFQATT and CDR2 SNEGSKA (reference sequence). This CDR3 has 13 amino acids. CDR3 amino acids: CSARDRGELAQHF. In DNA form, the CDR3 reads TGCAGTGCTAGAGATAGGGGGGAATTGGCCCAGCATTTT.

This clonotype has a handful of counts. This could be a read error, since a much larger clone is one nucleotide away. This CDR3 is CVSSVGHLNTEAFF. As DNA, the CDR3 is TGTGTCAGCAGTGTCGGACACCTGAACACTGAAGCTTTCTTT. The chain recombines TRBV12-3 or TRBV12-4 with TRBJ1-1, with a weak D call TRBD1 (5 bases). The CDR3 length is 14 residues.

The gene calls are TRBV4-1 and TRBJ1-4; tentative D call: TRBD1 (5 bases). This CDR3 is built from 17 residues. Germline CDR1 and CDR2: MGHRA and YSYEKL. V was cut by 5 bases and J by 3 bases, with 19 bases left in between. The CDR3 region has the DNA TGCGCCAGCAGCTTCCGCCCGATTCCGGGACCTAATGAAAAACTGTTTTTT. Protein sequence: CASSFRPIPGPNEKLFF.

V gene TRBV28 combines with J gene TRBJ1-5; D remains ambiguous. Trimming removed 3 bases at V and 4 bases at J, with 10 bases between. The CDR3 length is 14 residues. Per the germline V gene, CDR1 is MDHEN and CDR2 is SYDVKM. CDR3 region: CASSFPSANQPQHF. For the CDR3, the DNA is TGTGCCAGCAGTTTCCCCTCCGCAAATCAGCCCCAGCATTTT.

This sequence joins TRBV12-3 or TRBV12-4 and TRBJ2-3, with 15 bases lining up with TRBD2. V shed 5 bases and J 4 bases; nucleotides not matched to a gene: 4. The CDR3 runs to 16 residues. The CDR3 region is CASSLWTSGRADTQYF. The CDR3 DNA sequence: TGTGCCAGCAGTCTCTGGACTAGCGGGAGGGCAGATACGCAGTATTTT.

There are a few counts of this clonotype. The rearrangement joins TRBV7-9 to TRBJ2-7; D gene unclear. V was trimmed by 4 bases and J by 5 bases, leaving 12 bases between them. The germline CDR1 and CDR2 sequences are SEHNR and FQNEAQ (reference sequence). This CDR3 is built from 13 residues. The CDR3 nucleotides read TGTGCCAGCAGCTCCTCCGATCCCCACGAGCAGTACTTC. It encodes CASSSSDPHEQYF.

This clonotype was counted at least ten times. This chain uses TRBV27 with TRBJ2-7; perhaps TRBD2 as D (6 bases). Between the trimmed V and J ends, which lost 6 bases and 2 bases, there was a span of 14 bases. CDR3 length: 14 amino acids. Germline V gives CDR1 MNHEY, CDR2 SMNVEV (reference sequence). The CDR3 DNA reads TGTGCCAGCAGCACCACTAGCTCCGCCTACGAGCAGTACTTC. This codes for CASSTTSSAYEQYF.

This clonotype was seen at least ten times. The chain uses TRBV11-3 and TRBJ1-1; D remains ambiguous. Germline V gene sequence: CDR1 SGHNT, CDR2 YENEEA. Trimming took off 2 bases at V and 7 bases at J, with 8 bases between the two ends. The CDR3 is 12 amino acids. The CDR3 spells CASSLRELEAFF. The DNA of the CDR3 is TGTGCCAGCAGCTTACGGGAGCTTGAAGCTTTCTTT. The full variable domain, completed using reference TRBV11-3 and TRBJ1-1, is EAGVVQSPRYKIIEKKQPVAFWCNPISGHNTLYWYLQNLGQGPELLIRYENEEAVDDSQLPKDRFSAERLKGVDSTLKIQPAELGDSAVYLCASSLRELEAFFGQGTRLTVV.

This clonotype came up many times. This chain links TRBV28 with TRBJ1-5; TRBD1 matches 9 bases. The CDR3 sequence is 16 residues long. Losses at the gene ends were 6 bases for V and 2 bases for J; bases not matched to a gene: 8. Germline values: CDR1 MDHEN, CDR2 SYDVKM. CDR3 sequence (DNA): TGTGCCAGCAGCCAAATTCGACAGGGGGGCAATCAGCCCCAGCATTTT. It encodes CASSQIRQGGNQPQHF. The whole variable domain, remainder taken from reference TRBV28 and TRBJ1-5, is DVKVTQSSRYLVKRTGEKVFLECVQDMDHENMFWYRQDPGLGLRLIYFSYDVKMKEKGDIPEGYSVSREKKERFSLILESASTNQTSMYLCASSQIRQGGNQPQHFGDGTRLSIL.

V gene TRBV20-1 combines with J gene TRBJ1-1; 7 bases are a match to TRBD1. J was trimmed by 3 bases and V by 7 bases; bases with no gene match: 5. CDR3 size: 12 residues. From germline, CDR1 is DFQATT and CDR2 SNEGSKA (reference sequence). The CDR3 protein is CSGTGQDTEAFF. CDR3 DNA sequence: TGCAGTGGGACCGGACAGGACACTGAAGCTTTCTTT.